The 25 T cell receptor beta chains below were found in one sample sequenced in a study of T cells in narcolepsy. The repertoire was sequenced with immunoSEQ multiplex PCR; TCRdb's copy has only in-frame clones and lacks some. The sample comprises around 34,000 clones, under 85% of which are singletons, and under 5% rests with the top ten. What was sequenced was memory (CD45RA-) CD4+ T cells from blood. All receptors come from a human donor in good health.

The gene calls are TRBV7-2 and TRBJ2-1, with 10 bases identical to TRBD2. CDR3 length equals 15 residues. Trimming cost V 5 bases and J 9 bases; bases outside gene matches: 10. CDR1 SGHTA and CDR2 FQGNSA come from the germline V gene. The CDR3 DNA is TGTGCCAGCAGCGCTAGCGGGGGAGGCTTTTCTGAGCAGTTCTTC. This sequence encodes CASSASGGGFSEQFF.

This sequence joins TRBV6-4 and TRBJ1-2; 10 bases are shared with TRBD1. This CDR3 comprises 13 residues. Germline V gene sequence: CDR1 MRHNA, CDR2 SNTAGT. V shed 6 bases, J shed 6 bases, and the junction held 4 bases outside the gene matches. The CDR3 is CASSKDRGDGYTF. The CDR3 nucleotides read TGTGCCAGCAGCAAGGACAGGGGGGATGGCTACACCTTC.

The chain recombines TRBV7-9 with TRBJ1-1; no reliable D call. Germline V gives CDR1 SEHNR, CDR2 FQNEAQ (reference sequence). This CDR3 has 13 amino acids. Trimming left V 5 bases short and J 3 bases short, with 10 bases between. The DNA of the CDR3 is TGTGCCAGCAGCCCCCCCCCGGACACTGAAGCTTTCTTT. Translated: CASSPPPDTEAFF.

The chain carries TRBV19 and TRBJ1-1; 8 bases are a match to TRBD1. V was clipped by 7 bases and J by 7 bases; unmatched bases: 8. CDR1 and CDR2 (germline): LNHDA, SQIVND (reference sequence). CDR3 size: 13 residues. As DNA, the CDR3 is TGTGCCAGTATTGACAGGGGTTGGGGTGAAGCTTTCTTT. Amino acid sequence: CASIDRGWGEAFF. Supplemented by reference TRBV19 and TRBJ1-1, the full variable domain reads DGGITQSPKYLFRKEGQNVTLSCEQNLNHDAMYWYRQDPGQGLRLIYYSQIVNDFQKGDIAEGYSVSREKKESFPLTVTSAQKNPTAFYLCASIDRGWGEAFFGQGTRLTVV.

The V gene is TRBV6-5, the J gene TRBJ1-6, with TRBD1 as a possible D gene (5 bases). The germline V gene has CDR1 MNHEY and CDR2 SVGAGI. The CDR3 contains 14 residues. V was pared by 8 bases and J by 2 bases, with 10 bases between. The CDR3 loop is CASGRGPYNSPLHF. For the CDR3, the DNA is TGTGCCAGCGGGAGGGGCCCCTATAATTCACCCCTCCACTTT.

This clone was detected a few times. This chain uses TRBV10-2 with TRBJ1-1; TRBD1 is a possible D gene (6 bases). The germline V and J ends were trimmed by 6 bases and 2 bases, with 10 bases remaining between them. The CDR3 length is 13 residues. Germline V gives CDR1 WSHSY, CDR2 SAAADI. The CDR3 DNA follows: TGCGCCAGCAGCCAGACAGGAAACACTGAAGCTTTCTTT. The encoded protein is CASSQTGNTEAFF.

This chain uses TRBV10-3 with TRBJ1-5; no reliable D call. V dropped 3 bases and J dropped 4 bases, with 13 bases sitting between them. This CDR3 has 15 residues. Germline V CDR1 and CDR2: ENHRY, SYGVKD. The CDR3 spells CAISDFRGTNQPQHF. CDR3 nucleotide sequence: TGTGCCATCAGTGATTTTCGGGGAACTAATCAGCCCCAGCATTTT.

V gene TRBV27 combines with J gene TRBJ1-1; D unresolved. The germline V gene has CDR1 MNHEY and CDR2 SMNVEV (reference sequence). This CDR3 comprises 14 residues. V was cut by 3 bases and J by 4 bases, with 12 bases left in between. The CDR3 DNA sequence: TGTGCCAGCAGTTTGAGGATGGGGTTCACTGAAGCTTTCTTT. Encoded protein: CASSLRMGFTEAFF.

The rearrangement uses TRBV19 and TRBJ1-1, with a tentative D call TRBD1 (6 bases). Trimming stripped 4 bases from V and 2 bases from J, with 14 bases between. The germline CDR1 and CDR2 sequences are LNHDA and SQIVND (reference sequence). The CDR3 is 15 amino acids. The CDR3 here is CASSKIPGVNTEAFF. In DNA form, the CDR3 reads TGTGCCAGTAGTAAAATACCAGGGGTAAACACTGAAGCTTTCTTT. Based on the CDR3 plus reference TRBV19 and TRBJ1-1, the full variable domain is DGGITQSPKYLFRKEGQNVTLSCEQNLNHDAMYWYRQDPGQGLRLIYYSQIVNDFQKGDIAEGYSVSREKKESFPLTVTSAQKNPTAFYLCASSKIPGVNTEAFFGQGTRLTVV.

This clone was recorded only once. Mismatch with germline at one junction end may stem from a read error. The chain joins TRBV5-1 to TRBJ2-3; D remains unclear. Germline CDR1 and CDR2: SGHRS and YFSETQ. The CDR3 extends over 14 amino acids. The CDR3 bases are TGCGCCAGCAGCTTGGGCTCCTACACAGATGCGCAGTATTTT. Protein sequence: CASSLGSYTDAQYF.

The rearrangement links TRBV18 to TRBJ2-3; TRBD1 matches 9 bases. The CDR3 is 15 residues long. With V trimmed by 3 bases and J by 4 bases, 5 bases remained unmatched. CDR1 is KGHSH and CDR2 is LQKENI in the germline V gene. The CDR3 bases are TGTGCCAGCTCACCGGGACAGGGTGTTGCAGATACGCAGTATTTT. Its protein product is CASSPGQGVADTQYF.

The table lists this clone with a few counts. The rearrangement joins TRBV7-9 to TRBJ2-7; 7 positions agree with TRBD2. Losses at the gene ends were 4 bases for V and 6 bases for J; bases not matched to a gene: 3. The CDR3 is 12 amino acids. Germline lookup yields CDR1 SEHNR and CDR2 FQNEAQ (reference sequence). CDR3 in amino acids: CASSYLAVEQYF. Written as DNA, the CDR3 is TGTGCCAGCAGCTATCTAGCGGTCGAGCAGTACTTC.

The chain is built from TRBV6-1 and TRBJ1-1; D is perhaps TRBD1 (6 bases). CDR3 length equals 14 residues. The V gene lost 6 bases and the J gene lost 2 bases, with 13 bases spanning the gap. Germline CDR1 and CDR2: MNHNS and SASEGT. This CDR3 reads CASRQGPANTEAFF. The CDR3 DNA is TGTGCCAGCAGACAGGGACCAGCAAACACTGAAGCTTTCTTT.

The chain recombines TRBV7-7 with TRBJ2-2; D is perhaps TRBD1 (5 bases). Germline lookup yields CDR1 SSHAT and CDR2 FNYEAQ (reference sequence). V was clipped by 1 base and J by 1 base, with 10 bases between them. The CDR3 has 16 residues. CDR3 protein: CASSLGRTLNTGELFF. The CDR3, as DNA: TGTGCCAGCAGCTTAGGACGGACACTGAACACCGGGGAGCTGTTTTTT.

The CDR3 coding sequence is TGTGCCTGGAGTGCATTTTCACGTGGGGAGCTGTTTTTT. Protein product: CAWSAFSRGELFF. The V gene is TRBV30, the J gene TRBJ2-2; no clear D. V lost 1 base and J 8 bases, leaving 11 bases between the germline ends. The CDR3 spans 13 residues. CDR1 and CDR2 (germline): GTSNPN, SVGIG (reference sequence).

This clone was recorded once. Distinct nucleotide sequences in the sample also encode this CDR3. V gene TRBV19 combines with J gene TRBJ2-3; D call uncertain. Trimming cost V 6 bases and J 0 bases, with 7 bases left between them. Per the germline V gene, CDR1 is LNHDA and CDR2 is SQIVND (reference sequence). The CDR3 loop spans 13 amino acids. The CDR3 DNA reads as TGTGCCAGTAGACTTGACAGCACAGATACGCAGTATTTT. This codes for CASRLDSTDTQYF. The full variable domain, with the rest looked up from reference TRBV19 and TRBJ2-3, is DGGITQSPKYLFRKEGQNVTLSCEQNLNHDAMYWYRQDPGQGLRLIYYSQIVNDFQKGDIAEGYSVSREKKESFPLTVTSAQKNPTAFYLCASRLDSTDTQYFGPGTRLTVL.

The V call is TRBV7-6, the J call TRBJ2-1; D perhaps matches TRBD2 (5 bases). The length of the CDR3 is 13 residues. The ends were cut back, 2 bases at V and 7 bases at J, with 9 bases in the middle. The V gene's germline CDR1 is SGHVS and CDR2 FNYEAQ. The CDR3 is CASSLFERNEQFF. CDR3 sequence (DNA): TGTGCCAGCAGCTTATTTGAGCGGAATGAGCAGTTCTTC.

The CDR3 here is CASESGGVSQPQHF. DNA of the CDR3: TGTGCCAGCGAATCTGGGGGGGTGAGTCAGCCCCAGCATTTT. This sequence joins TRBV2 and TRBJ1-5, with D perhaps matching TRBD1 (5 bases). CDR3 length: 14 residues. The germline V gene has CDR1 SNHLY and CDR2 FYNNEI. The ends were cut back, 8 bases at V and 6 bases at J, with 17 bases in the middle. Variable domain in full (rest from reference TRBV2 and TRBJ1-5): EPEVTQTPSHQVTQMGQEVILRCVPISNHLYFYWYRQILGQKVEFLVSFYNNEISEKSEIFDDQFSVERPDGSNFTLKIRSTKLEDSAMYFCASESGGVSQPQHFGDGTRLSIL.

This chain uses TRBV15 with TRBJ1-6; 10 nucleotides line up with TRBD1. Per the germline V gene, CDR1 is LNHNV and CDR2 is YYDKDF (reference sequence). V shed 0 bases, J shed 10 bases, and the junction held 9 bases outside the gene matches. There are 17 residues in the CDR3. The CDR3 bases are TGTGCCACCAGCAGAGATCGGGGACAGGGGTTTCGATCACCCCTCCACTTT. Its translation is CATSRDRGQGFRSPLHF.

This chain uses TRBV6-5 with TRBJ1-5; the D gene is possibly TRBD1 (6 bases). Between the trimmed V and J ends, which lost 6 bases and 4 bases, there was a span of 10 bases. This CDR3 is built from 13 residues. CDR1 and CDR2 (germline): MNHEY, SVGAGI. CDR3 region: CASSGQQNQPQHF. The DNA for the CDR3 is TGTGCCAGCAGCGGACAGCAAAATCAGCCCCAGCATTTT.

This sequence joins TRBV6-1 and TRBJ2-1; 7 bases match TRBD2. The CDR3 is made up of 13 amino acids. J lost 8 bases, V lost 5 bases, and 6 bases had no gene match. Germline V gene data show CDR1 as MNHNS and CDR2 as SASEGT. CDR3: CASSLYGGYEQFF. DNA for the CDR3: TGTGCCAGCAGTCTTTACGGGGGGTATGAGCAGTTCTTC.

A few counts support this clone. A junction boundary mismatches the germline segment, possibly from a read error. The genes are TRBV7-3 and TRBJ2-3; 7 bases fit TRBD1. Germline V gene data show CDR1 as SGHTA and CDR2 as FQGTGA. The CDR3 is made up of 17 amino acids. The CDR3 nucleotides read TGTGCCAGCAGCCTAACCGGGACAGCACTTATCACAGATACGCAGTATTTT. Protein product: CASSLTGTALITDTQYF. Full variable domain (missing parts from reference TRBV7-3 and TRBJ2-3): GAGVSQTPSNKVTEKGKYVELRCDPISGHTALYWYRQSLGQGPEFLIYFQGTGAADDSGLPNDRFFAVRPEGSVSTLKIQRTERGDSAVYLCASSLTGTALITDTQYFGPGTRLTVL.

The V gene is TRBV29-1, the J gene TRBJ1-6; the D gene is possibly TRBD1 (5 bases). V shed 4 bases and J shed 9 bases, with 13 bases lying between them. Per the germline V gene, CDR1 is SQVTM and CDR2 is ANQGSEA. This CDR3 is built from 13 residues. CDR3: CSVVDSPGSPLHF. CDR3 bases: TGCAGCGTTGTCGACAGTCCCGGTTCACCCCTCCACTTT.

DNA of the CDR3: TGCGCCAGCAGCCTTACTAGCCACAGAACCGGGGAGCTGTTTTTT. This codes for CASSLTSHRTGELFF. V usage is TRBV5-1 and J usage is TRBJ2-2; maybe TRBD2 (6 bases). The CDR3 length is 15 residues. V lost 4 bases, J lost 5 bases, and 15 bases lay in between. The V gene's germline CDR1 is SGHRS and CDR2 YFSETQ.

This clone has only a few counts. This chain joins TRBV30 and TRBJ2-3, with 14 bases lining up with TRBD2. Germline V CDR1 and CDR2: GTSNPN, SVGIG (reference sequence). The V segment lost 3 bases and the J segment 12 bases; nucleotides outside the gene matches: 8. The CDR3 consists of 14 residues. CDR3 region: CAWSAGLAGVTQYF. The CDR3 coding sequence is TGTGCCTGGAGCGCGGGACTAGCGGGAGTAACACAGTATTTT.